The clone carrying this T cell receptor (beta chain) was recorded at least ten times. The germline CDR1 and CDR2 sequences are SGHRS and YFSETQ. The V end lost 6 bases, the J end lost 6 bases, and 8 bases lay between the germline ends. The CDR3 totals 11 residues. The data belong to a study of T cells in Graves' hyperthyroidism and ophthalmopathy. RNA transcripts provided the source from which TCR beta CDR3 regions were amplified. Primed by the HTBI set, a first-round RT-PCR was run on the TCR CDR3. TCRdb recomputed calls from the multiplex PCR reads with MiXCR, one row per CDR3 protein. The sample contains some 550,000 distinct CDR3 sequences, more than 15% of which appear only once.

J is TRBJ2-3 and V is TRBV5-1, with D unclear. Sequenced input: blood. This clonotype was sampled from a woman in her forties with Graves' ophthalmopathy. Here the CDR3 DNA reads TGCGCCAGCACCGTGGGGGATACGCAGTATTTT. Residues: CASTVGDTQYF.